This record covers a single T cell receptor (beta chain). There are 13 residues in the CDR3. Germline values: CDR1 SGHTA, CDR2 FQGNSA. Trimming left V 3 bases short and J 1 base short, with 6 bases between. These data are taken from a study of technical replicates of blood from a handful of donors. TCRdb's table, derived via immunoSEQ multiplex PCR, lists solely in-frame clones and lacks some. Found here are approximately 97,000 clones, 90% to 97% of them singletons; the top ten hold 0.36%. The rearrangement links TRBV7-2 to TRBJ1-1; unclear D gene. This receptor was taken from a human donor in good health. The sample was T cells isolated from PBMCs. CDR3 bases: TGTGCCAGCAGCTTGCACAAGAACACTGAAGCTTTCTTT. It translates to CASSLHKNTEAFF.